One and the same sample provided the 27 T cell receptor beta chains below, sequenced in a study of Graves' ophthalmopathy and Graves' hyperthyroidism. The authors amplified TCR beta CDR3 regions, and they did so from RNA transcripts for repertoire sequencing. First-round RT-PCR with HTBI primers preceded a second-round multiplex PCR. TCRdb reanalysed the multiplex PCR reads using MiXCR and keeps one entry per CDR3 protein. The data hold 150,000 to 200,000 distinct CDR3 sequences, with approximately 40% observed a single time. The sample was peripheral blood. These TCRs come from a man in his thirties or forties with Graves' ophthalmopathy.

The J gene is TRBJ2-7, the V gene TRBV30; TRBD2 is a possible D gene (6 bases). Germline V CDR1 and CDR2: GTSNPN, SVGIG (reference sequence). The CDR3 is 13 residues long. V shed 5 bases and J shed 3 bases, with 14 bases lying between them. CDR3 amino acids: CAWRGTDHYEQYF. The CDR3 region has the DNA TGTGCCTGGCGGGGGACGGACCACTACGAGCAGTACTTC.

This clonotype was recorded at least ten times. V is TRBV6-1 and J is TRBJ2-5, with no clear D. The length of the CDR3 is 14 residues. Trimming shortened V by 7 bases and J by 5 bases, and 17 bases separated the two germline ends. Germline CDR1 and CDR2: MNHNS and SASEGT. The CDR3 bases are TGTGCCAGCAAGCCCATTGCTAGTGGTGAGACCCAGTACTTC. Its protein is CASKPIASGETQYF.

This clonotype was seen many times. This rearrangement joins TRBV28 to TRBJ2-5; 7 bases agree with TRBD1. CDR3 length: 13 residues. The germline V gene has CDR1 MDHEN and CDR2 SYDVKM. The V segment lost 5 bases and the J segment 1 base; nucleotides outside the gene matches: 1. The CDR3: CASSGQVQETQYF. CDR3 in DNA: TGTGCCAGCAGTGGACAGGTCCAAGAGACCCAGTACTTC. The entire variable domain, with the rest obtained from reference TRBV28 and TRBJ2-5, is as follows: DVKVTQSSRYLVKRTGEKVFLECVQDMDHENMFWYRQDPGLGLRLIYFSYDVKMKEKGDIPEGYSVSREKKERFSLILESASTNQTSMYLCASSGQVQETQYFGPGTRLLVL.

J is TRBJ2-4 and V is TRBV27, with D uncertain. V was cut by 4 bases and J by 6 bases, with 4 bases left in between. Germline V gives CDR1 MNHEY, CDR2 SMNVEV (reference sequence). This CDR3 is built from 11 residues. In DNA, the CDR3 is TGTGCCAGCAGTTCCCGAAACATTCAGTACTTC. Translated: CASSSRNIQYF.

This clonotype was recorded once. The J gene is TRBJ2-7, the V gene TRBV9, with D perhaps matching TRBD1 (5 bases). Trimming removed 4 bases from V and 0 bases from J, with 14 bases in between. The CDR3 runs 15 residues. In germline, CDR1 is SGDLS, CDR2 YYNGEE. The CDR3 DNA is TGTGCCAGCAGCCCCCGGGCCAGGGTCTCCTACGAGCAGTACTTC. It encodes CASSPRARVSYEQYF.

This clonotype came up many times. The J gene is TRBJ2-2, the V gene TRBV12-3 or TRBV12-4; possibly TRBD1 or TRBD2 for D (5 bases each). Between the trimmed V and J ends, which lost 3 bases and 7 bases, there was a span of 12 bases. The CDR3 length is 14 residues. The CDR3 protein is CASSFQGGGGELFF. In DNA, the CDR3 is TGTGCCAGCAGTTTTCAGGGCGGAGGCGGGGAGCTGTTTTTT.

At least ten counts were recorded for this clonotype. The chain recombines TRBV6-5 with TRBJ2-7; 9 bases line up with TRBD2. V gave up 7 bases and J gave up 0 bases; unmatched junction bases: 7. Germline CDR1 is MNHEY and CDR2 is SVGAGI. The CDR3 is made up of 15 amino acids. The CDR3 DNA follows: TGTGCCAGCAAGCCGACTAGCGGACGCTCCTACGAGCAGTACTTC. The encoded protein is CASKPTSGRSYEQYF.

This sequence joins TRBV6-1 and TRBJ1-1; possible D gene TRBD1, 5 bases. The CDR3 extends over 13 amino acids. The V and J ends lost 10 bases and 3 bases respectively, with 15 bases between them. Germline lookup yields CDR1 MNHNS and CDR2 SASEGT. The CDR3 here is CATTRAQYTEAFF. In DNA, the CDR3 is TGTGCCACCACCAGGGCCCAGTACACTGAAGCTTTCTTT.

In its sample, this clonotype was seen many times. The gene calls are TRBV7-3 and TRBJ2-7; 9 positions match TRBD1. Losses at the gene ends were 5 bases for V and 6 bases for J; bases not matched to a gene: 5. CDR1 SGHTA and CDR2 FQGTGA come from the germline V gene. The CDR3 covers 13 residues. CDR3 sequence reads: CASSRTGVGEQYF. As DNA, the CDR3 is TGTGCCAGCAGCAGGACAGGGGTTGGCGAGCAGTACTTC.

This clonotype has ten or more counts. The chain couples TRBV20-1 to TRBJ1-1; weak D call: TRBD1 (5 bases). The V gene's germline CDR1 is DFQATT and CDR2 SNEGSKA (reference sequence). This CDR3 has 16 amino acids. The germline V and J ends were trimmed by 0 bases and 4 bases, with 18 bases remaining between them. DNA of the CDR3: TGCAGTGCTAGAGATAGCGGGTTGGGGGATGTCACTGAAGCTTTCTTT. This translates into CSARDSGLGDVTEAFF.

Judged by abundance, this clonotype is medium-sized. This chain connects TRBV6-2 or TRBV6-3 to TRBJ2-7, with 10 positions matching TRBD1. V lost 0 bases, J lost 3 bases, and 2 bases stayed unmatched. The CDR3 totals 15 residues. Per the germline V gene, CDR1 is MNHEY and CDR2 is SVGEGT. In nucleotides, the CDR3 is TGTGCCAGCAGTTACTCACGGGACAGGGGCTACGAGCAGTACTTC. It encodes CASSYSRDRGYEQYF.

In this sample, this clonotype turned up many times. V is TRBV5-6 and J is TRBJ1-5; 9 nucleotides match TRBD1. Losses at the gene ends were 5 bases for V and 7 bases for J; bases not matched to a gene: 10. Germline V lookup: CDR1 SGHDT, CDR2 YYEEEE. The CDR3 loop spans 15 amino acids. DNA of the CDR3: TGTGCCAGCAGTGGGTCGACAGGGACAGGGCAGCCCCAGCATTTT. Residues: CASSGSTGTGQPQHF.

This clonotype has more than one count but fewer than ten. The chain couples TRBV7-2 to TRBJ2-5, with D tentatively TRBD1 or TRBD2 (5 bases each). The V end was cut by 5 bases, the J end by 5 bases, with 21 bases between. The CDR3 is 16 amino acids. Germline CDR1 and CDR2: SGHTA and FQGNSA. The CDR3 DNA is TGTGCCAGCAGCCAAACCGGGACCCCAGGGACGGAGACCCAGTACTTC. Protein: CASSQTGTPGTETQYF.

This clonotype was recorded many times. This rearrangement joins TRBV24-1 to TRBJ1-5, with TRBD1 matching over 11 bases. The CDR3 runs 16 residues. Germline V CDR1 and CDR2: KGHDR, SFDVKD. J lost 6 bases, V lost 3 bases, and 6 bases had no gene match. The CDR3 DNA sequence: TGTGCCACCAGTGATCCCGGACAGGGGGCCGGTCAGCCCCAGCATTTT. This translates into CATSDPGQGAGQPQHF.

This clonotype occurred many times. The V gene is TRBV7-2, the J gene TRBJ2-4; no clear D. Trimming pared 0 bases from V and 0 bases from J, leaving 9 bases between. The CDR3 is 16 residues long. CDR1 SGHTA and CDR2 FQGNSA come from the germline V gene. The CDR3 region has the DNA TGTGCCAGCAGCTTAGCATCCTCTATAGCCAAAAACATTCAGTACTTC. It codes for CASSLASSIAKNIQYF. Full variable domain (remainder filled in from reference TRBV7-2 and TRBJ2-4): GAGVSQSPSNKVTEKGKDVELRCDPISGHTALYWYRQSLGQGLEFLIYFQGNSAPDKSGLPSDRFSAERTGGSVSTLTIQRTQQEDSAVYLCASSLASSIAKNIQYFGAGTRLSVL.

Here the CDR3 reads CASSYLGYETQYF. CDR3 DNA sequence: TGTGCCAGCAGTTACCTGGGCTACGAGACCCAGTACTTC. This chain joins TRBV6-2 or TRBV6-3 and TRBJ2-5; D ambiguous. V shed 2 bases and J shed 5 bases, with 9 bases lying between them. CDR3 length: 13 amino acids. Germline V gives CDR1 MNHEY, CDR2 SVGEGT.

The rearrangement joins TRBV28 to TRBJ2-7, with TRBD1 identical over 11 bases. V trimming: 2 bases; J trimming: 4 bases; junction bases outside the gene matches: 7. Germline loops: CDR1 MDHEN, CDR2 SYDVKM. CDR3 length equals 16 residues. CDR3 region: CASSLRTGGRKYEQYF. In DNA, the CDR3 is TGTGCCAGCAGTTTAAGGACAGGGGGCAGGAAATACGAGCAGTACTTC.

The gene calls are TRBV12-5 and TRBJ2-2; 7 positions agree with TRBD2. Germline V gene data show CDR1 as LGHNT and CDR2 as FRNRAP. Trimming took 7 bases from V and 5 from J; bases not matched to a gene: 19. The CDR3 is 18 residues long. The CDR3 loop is CASASPRMWGGETGELFF. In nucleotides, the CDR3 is TGTGCTAGTGCCAGCCCGAGGATGTGGGGAGGGGAAACCGGGGAGCTGTTTTTT.

The CDR3, as DNA: TGTGCCAGCAGACCAACCAGGATTCCTCTTCGGTACGAGCAGTACTTC. Amino acid sequence: CASRPTRIPLRYEQYF. V gene TRBV28 combines with J gene TRBJ2-7; D uncertain. V gave up 6 bases and J gave up 4 bases, with 22 bases separating them. The CDR3 extends over 16 amino acids. Germline values: CDR1 MDHEN, CDR2 SYDVKM. Together with reference TRBV28 and TRBJ2-7, the CDR3 gives the full variable domain: DVKVTQSSRYLVKRTGEKVFLECVQDMDHENMFWYRQDPGLGLRLIYFSYDVKMKEKGDIPEGYSVSREKKERFSLILESASTNQTSMYLCASRPTRIPLRYEQYFGPGTRLTVT.

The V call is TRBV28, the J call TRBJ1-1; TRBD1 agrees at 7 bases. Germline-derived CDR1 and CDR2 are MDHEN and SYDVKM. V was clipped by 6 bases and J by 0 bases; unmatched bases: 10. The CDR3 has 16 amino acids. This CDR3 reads CASSQARDSLNTEAFF. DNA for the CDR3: TGTGCCAGCAGCCAAGCGCGGGACAGTTTGAACACTGAAGCTTTCTTT.

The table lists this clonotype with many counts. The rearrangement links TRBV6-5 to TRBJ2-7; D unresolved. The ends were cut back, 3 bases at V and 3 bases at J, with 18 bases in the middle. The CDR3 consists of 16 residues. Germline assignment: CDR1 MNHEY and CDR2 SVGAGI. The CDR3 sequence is CASSYRSAGQYYEQYF. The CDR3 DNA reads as TGTGCCAGCAGTTATAGATCGGCAGGCCAATACTACGAGCAGTACTTC.

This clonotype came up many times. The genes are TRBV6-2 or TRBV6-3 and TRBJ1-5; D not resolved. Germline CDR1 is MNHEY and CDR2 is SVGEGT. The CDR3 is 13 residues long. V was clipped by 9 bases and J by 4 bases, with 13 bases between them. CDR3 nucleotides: TGTGCCAGTCGAAAGACGGAGAATCAGCCCCAGCATTTT. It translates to CASRKTENQPQHF.

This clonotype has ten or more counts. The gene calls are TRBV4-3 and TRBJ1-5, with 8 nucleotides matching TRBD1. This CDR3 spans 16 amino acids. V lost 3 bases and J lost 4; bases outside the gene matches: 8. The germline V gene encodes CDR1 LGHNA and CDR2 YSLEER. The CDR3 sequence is CASSQGTGTPNQPQHF. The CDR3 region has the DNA TGCGCCAGCAGCCAGGGGACAGGAACGCCTAATCAGCCCCAGCATTTT.

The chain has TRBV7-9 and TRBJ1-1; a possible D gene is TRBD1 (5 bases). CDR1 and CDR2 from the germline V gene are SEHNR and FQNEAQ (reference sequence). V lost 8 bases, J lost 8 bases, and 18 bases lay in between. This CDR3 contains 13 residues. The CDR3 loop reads CASANAGTGEAFF. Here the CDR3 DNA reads TGTGCCAGCGCAAACGCCGGGACTGGCGAAGCTTTCTTT.

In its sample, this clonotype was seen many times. The CDR3, as DNA: TGTGCCAGCAGTTACGGCGCGTCCTTCGGGGAGACCCAGTACTTC. Translated: CASSYGASFGETQYF. V usage is TRBV6-5 and J usage is TRBJ2-5; D gene unclear. The V gene lost 2 bases and the J gene lost 5 bases, with 15 bases spanning the gap. From germline, CDR1 is MNHEY and CDR2 SVGAGI. The CDR3 is 15 amino acids.

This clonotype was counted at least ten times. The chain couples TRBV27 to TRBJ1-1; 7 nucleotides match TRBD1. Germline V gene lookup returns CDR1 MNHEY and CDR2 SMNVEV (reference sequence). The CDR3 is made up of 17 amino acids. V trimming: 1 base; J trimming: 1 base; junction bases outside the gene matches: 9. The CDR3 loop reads CASSLFPPRQGNTEAFF. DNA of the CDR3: TGTGCCAGCAGTTTATTTCCCCCCAGACAGGGGAACACTGAAGCTTTCTTT.

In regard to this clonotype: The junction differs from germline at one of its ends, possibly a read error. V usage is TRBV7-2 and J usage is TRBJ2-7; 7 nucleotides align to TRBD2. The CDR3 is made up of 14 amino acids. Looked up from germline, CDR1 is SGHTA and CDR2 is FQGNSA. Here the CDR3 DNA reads TGTGCCAGCAGTTTAGAAGCGGGATTGGAAGAGCAGTACTTC. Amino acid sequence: CASSLEAGLEEQYF.